These 23 T cell receptor beta chains were sequenced from one sample in a study of identical twins. TCRdb itself ran the 5' RACE reads through MiXCR, one entry per CDR3 protein. The sample lists about 570,000 distinct CDR3 sequences, nearly 10% occurring once. These same records also appear under a second study, on yellow fever vaccine responses in identical twins.

The specimen sequenced was PBMCs. These receptors all come from a woman younger than 35 in good health.

This sequence joins TRBV20-1 and TRBJ1-6; D gene ambiguous. The CDR3 runs to 13 residues. Trimming pared 0 bases from V and 10 bases from J, leaving 10 bases between. Germline V gene lookup returns CDR1 DFQATT and CDR2 SNEGSKA (reference sequence). This chain's CDR3 is CSAREGGESPLHF. CDR3 DNA: TGCAGTGCTAGAGAGGGAGGCGAATCACCCCTCCACTTT.

The chain recombines TRBV12-3 or TRBV12-4 with TRBJ2-7; TRBD2 agrees at 13 bases. The V and J ends lost 4 bases and 6 bases, in that order; junction bases with no gene match: 3. The length of the CDR3 is 14 residues. CDR3 region: CASSWRLAGGEQYF. DNA for the CDR3: TGTGCCAGCAGTTGGCGACTAGCGGGAGGCGAGCAGTACTTC.

Many counts were recorded for this clonotype. The chain recombines TRBV12-3 or TRBV12-4 with TRBJ2-7, with D possibly being TRBD1 (5 bases). Trimming removed 2 bases at V and 0 bases at J, with 8 bases between. The CDR3 is 14 residues long. CDR3 bases: TGTGCCAGCAGTTTACTGACAGCCTCCTACGAGCAGTACTTC. Translated, it gives CASSLLTASYEQYF.

This chain links TRBV15 with TRBJ2-5, with 10 nucleotides matching TRBD2. This CDR3 has 15 residues. Germline V gives CDR1 LNHNV, CDR2 YYDKDF (reference sequence). Unmatched junction bases numbered 13, after V lost 5 bases and J lost 10 bases. CDR3 in DNA: TGTGCCACCAGCCTAGCGGGAGCCCTCCAGGGGGTCCAGTACTTC. This sequence encodes CATSLAGALQGVQYF.

Notes on this clonotype: A read error is likely, as this CDR3 ends without the conserved phenylalanine or tryptophan. The DNA is omitted, as the CDR3 cannot be located on it reliably, and the CDR3 follows TCRdb's listing. J is TRBJ2-3 and V is TRBV21-1; TRBD1 reflects the table's D call only, with no check against the DNA. TRBV21-1 is flagged as a pseudogene. The length of the CDR3 is 12 amino acids, counting both ends. The CDR3 loop is CASSKAPGATRG.

This clonotype occurred many times. J is TRBJ2-5 and V is TRBV7-8, with 9 bases aligning to TRBD2. V trimming: 3 bases; J trimming: 5 bases; junction bases outside the gene matches: 13. This CDR3 is 17 amino acids long. Germline lookup yields CDR1 SGHVS and CDR2 FQNEAQ. The CDR3 is CASSFSGSGGPGETQYF. The CDR3 region has the DNA TGTGCCAGCAGCTTCAGCGGAAGCGGGGGGCCGGGGGAGACCCAGTACTTC.

This clonotype was picked up many times. V and J are TRBV25-1 and TRBJ1-1; D remains ambiguous. The germline V gene has CDR1 MGHDK and CDR2 SYGVNS. The CDR3 consists of 12 residues. With 3 bases removed from V and 4 bases from J, the gap between germline ends came to 6 bases. CDR3 DNA sequence: TGTGCCAGCAGTGATAGGCCCACTGAAGCTTTCTTT. Its translation is CASSDRPTEAFF.

The V and J genes are TRBV20-1 and TRBJ2-1; 11 positions agree with TRBD2. Per the germline V gene, CDR1 is DFQATT and CDR2 is SNEGSKA (reference sequence). This CDR3 is 14 amino acids long. V trimming: 6 bases; J trimming: 4 bases; junction bases outside the gene matches: 5. CDR3 sequence (DNA): TGCAGTGCAATAGCGGGAGGGAGTTACAATGAGCAGTTCTTC. The encoded protein is CSAIAGGSYNEQFF.

The V gene is TRBV12-3 or TRBV12-4, the J gene TRBJ2-3, with D unclear. Trimming removed 3 bases from V and 3 bases from J, with 10 bases in between. The CDR3 is 14 amino acids. The CDR3 loop reads CASSFGDTTDTQYF. In DNA, the CDR3 is TGTGCCAGCAGTTTTGGCGACACTACAGATACGCAGTATTTT.

This clonotype was counted between two and nine times. This chain connects TRBV20-1 to TRBJ2-1; possibly TRBD2 for D (5 bases). The V end was cut by 8 bases, the J end by 4 bases, with 6 bases between. Germline V lookup: CDR1 DFQATT, CDR2 SNEGSKA (reference sequence). This CDR3 contains 10 residues. The CDR3 nucleotides read TGCAGTCCGGGATACAATGAGCAGTTCTTC. Protein sequence: CSPGYNEQFF.

This clonotype was found a few times. The CDR3 protein is CSSGGGTDTQYF. In DNA, the CDR3 is TGCAGCTCGGGGGGGGGGACAGATACGCAGTATTTT. V gene TRBV29-1 combines with J gene TRBJ2-3, with 8 nucleotides matching TRBD2. CDR1 SQVTM and CDR2 ANQGSEA come from the germline V gene. Losses at the gene ends were 8 bases for V and 3 bases for J; bases not matched to a gene: 4. The CDR3 runs to 12 residues.

The chain uses TRBV3-1 and TRBJ2-5, with 13 bases identical to TRBD2. J gave up 1 base and V 4 bases, and 6 bases lay outside the gene matches. This CDR3 is 17 amino acids long. Germline V CDR1 and CDR2: LGHDT, YNNKEL (reference sequence). CDR3: CASSRRLAGGLQETQYF. CDR3 bases: TGTGCCAGCAGCCGAAGACTAGCGGGGGGACTCCAAGAGACCCAGTACTTC.

This clonotype was seen a few times. The chain is built from TRBV20-1 and TRBJ2-7; 10 bases line up with TRBD2. V lost 3 bases, J lost 4 bases, and 9 bases stayed unmatched. The CDR3 extends over 15 amino acids. Germline V gives CDR1 DFQATT, CDR2 SNEGSKA (reference sequence). This CDR3 reads CSARTLAGDSYEQYF. CDR3 in DNA: TGCAGTGCTAGGACCCTAGCGGGAGATAGTTACGAGCAGTACTTC.

This clonotype was detected once. This sequence joins TRBV27 and TRBJ2-7; 7 bases line up with TRBD1. V dropped 6 bases and J dropped 6; count of bases not matched to a gene: 14. CDR1 and CDR2 (germline): MNHEY, SMNVEV (reference sequence). The CDR3 is 15 residues long. The CDR3 bases are TGTGCCAGCAGGGGATCGACAGGGTTTTCTTTCGAGCAGTACTTC. The encoded protein is CASRGSTGFSFEQYF.

The rearrangement joins TRBV20-1 to TRBJ2-1; tentatively, D is TRBD2 (6 bases). CDR1 is DFQATT, CDR2 SNEGSKA, per germline (reference sequence). V lost 0 bases and J 1 base, leaving 10 bases between the germline ends. The CDR3 has 15 amino acids. CDR3 sequence reads: CSARDGSGSYNEQFF. The CDR3 region has the DNA TGCAGTGCTAGAGATGGTAGCGGATCCTACAATGAGCAGTTCTTC.

In its sample, this clonotype was seen many times. V usage is TRBV5-1 and J usage is TRBJ2-1, with TRBD1 as a possible D gene (6 bases). Germline V gene sequence: CDR1 SGHRS, CDR2 YFSETQ. Trimming took 4 bases from V and 0 from J, leaving 14 bases between them. The CDR3 has 16 residues. The CDR3, as DNA: TGCGCCAGCAGCGAGAACAGGGTTAGCTCCTACAATGAGCAGTTCTTC. Its translation: CASSENRVSSYNEQFF.

This clonotype was seen a few times. V gene TRBV5-1 combines with J gene TRBJ2-1; possible D gene TRBD1, 6 bases. V lost 0 bases and J lost 8, with 18 bases in between. Germline V CDR1 and CDR2: SGHRS, YFSETQ. The length of the CDR3 is 16 residues. Written as DNA, the CDR3 is TGCGCCAGCAGCTTGGGGACAGCCCATGTCTCCGATGAGCAGTTCTTC. Protein product: CASSLGTAHVSDEQFF.

This clonotype occurred a few times. The chain couples TRBV7-9 to TRBJ1-1, with TRBD1 as a possible D gene (5 bases). CDR1 SEHNR and CDR2 FQNEAQ come from the germline V gene (reference sequence). This CDR3 region has 12 residues. V was shortened by 5 bases and J by 8 bases, with 12 bases between the two germline ends. CDR3 DNA sequence: TGTGCCAGCAGCCGCGCGGGGGGAGAAGCTTTCTTT. This codes for CASSRAGGEAFF.

In this sample, this clonotype turned up many times. This chain connects TRBV29-1 to TRBJ1-1; D unresolved. Per germline, CDR1 SQVTM and CDR2 ANQGSEA. The CDR3 has 13 residues. V lost 5 bases, J lost 1 base, and 11 bases lay in between. The CDR3, as DNA: TGCAGCGTTTTTATAGTGGGGAACACTGAAGCTTTCTTT. Protein: CSVFIVGNTEAFF.

This clonotype was counted only a few times. The chain links TRBV7-2 to TRBJ2-5; D may be TRBD1 or TRBD2 (5 bases each). Germline loops: CDR1 SGHTA, CDR2 FQGNSA. Trimming took off 4 bases at V and 8 bases at J, with 17 bases between the two ends. CDR3 length: 14 residues. This CDR3 is CASSYLGTVNTQYF. CDR3 nucleotide sequence: TGTGCCAGCAGCTACCTCGGGACGGTCAACACCCAGTACTTC.

This clonotype was picked up a small number of times. This chain uses TRBV27 with TRBJ2-6, with D possibly TRBD2 on 7 matching bases. The CDR3 is 14 residues long. Per germline, CDR1 MNHEY and CDR2 SMNVEV (reference sequence). V lost 9 bases to trimming and J lost 0 bases, with 9 bases between them. The CDR3 region is CARGGGSGANVLTF. CDR3 in DNA: TGTGCCAGAGGGGGGGGCTCTGGGGCCAACGTCCTGACTTTC.

The chain recombines TRBV7-2 with TRBJ2-3; 9 bases line up with TRBD2. The CDR3 runs to 16 residues. From germline, CDR1 is SGHTA and CDR2 FQGNSA. V shed 7 bases, J shed 0 bases, and the junction held 8 bases outside the gene matches. Here the CDR3 reads CASKSGGRISTDTQYF. In DNA, the CDR3 is TGTGCCAGCAAAAGCGGGGGGAGAATTAGCACAGATACGCAGTATTTT.

This clonotype was recorded at least ten times. One end of the junction is discordant with germline, which a read error may explain. V gene TRBV18 combines with J gene TRBJ2-1; TRBD2 aligns across 10 bases. CDR3 size: 15 residues. Germline-derived CDR1 and CDR2 are KGHSH and LQKENI. This CDR3 is CASSPTSGVYNEQFF. The DNA of the CDR3 is TGCGCCAGCAGCCCAACTAGCGGGGTTTACAATGAGCAGTTCTTC. The full variable domain, rest sourced from reference TRBV18 and TRBJ2-1, is NAGVMQNPRHLVRRRGQEARLRCSPMKGHSHVYWYRQLPEEGLKFMVYLQKENIIDESGMPKERFSAEFPKEGPSILRIQQVVRGDSAAYFCASSPTSGVYNEQFFGPGTRLTVL.